This TCR beta chain derives from a study of blood T cell repertoires in COVID-19. Looking at the study overall: Some COVID-19 samples were acute and others convalescent; all came from the United States, Italy and Spain.

Original data processing: Reference gene primers were amplified, and this amplification served to estimate nucleated cell counts. Assay used: immunoSEQ multiplex PCR; TCRdb lists only in-frame clones, some missing. V and J calls and clone size are those listed in that table; D and trimming were worked out from the DNA. The sample lists fewer than 200,000 clones; around nine tenths were seen once. The CDR3 runs 13 residues. Germline CDR1 and CDR2: SGHNT and YYREEE (reference sequence). The germline V and J ends were trimmed by 4 bases and 4 bases, with 11 bases remaining between them. The chain links TRBV5-4 to TRBJ1-1; the D gene is possibly TRBD1 (5 bases). The clonotype originates from a woman aged 18 to 35 who had recovered from COVID-19. The source material was peripheral blood. The CDR3: CASSPRRGTEAFF. CDR3 nucleotide sequence: TGTGCCAGCAGCCCGCGGAGGGGCACTGAAGCTTTCTTT.